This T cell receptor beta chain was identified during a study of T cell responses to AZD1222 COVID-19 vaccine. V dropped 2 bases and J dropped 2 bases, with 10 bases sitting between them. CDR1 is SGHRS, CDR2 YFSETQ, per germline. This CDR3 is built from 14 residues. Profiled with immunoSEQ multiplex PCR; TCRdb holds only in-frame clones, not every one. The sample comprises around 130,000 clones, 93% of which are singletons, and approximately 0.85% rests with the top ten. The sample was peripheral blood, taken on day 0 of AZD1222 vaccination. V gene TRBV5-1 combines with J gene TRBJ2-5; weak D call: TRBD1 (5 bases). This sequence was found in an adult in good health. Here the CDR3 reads CASSFGREQETQYF. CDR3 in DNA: TGCGCCAGCAGCTTCGGCAGGGAACAAGAGACCCAGTACTTC.